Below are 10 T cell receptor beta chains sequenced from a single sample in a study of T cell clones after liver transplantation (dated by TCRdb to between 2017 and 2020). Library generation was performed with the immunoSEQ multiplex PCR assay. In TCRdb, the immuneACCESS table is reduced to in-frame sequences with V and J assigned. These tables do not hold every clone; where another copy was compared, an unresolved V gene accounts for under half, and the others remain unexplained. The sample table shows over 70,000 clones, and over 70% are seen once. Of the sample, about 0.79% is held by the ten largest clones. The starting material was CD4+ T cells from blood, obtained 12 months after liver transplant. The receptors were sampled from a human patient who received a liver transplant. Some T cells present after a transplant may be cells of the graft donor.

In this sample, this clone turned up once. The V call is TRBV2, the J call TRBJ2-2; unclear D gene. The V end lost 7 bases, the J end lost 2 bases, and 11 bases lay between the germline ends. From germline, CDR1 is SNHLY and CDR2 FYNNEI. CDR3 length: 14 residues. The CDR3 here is CASKSDINTGELFF. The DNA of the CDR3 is TGTGCCAGCAAATCAGATATAAACACCGGGGAGCTGTTTTTT.

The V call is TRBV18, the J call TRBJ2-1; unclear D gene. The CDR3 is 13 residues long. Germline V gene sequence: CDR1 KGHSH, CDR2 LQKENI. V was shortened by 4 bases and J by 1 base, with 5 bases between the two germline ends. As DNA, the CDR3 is TGTGCCAGCTCACTCAGTTCCTACAATGAGCAGTTCTTC. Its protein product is CASSLSSYNEQFF.

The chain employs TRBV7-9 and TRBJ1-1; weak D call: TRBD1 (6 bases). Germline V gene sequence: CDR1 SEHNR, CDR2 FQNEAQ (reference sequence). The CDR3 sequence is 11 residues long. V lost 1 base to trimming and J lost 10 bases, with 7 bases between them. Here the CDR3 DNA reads TGTGCCAGCAGCTTAGTACAGGGAGCTTTCTTT. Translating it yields CASSLVQGAFF.

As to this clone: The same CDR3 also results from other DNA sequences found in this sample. The CDR3 reads CASSLTDSNQPQHF. CDR3 bases: TGTGCCAGCTCACTTACAGATAGCAATCAGCCCCAGCATTTT. V usage is TRBV18 and J usage is TRBJ1-5, with D unclear. CDR1 is KGHSH and CDR2 is LQKENI in the germline V gene. Trimming removed 4 bases at V and 0 bases at J, with 7 bases between. The CDR3 is 14 residues long.

CDR3 protein: CASSYAGSNTEAFF. DNA for the CDR3: TGTGCCAGCAGTTACGCAGGATCGAACACTGAAGCTTTCTTT. V gene TRBV6-5 combines with J gene TRBJ1-1; D remains ambiguous. Trimming removed 2 bases from V and 1 base from J, with 8 bases in between. The CDR3 totals 14 residues. The germline gives CDR1 MNHEY, CDR2 SVGAGI.

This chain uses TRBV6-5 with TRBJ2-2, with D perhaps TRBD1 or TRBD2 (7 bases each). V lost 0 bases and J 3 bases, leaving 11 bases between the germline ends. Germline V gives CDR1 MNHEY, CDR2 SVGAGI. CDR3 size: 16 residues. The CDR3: CASSYSGRGHTGELFF. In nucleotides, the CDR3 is TGTGCCAGCAGTTACTCGGGGAGGGGGCACACCGGGGAGCTGTTTTTT.

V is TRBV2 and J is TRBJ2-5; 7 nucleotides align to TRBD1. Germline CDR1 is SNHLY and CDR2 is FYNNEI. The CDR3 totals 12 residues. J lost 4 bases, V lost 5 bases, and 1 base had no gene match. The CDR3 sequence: CASSWDRETQYF. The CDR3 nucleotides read TGTGCCAGCAGTTGGGACAGAGAGACCCAGTACTTC.

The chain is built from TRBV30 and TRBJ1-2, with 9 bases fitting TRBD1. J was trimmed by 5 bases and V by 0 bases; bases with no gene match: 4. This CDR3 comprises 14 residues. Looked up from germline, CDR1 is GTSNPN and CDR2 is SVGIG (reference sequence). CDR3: CAWSVNRGHYGYTF. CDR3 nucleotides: TGTGCCTGGAGTGTGAACAGGGGGCATTATGGCTACACCTTC.

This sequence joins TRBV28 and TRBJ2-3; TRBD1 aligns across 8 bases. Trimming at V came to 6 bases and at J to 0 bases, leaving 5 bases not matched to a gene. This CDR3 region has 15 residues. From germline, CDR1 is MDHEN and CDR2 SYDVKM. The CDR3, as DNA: TGTGCCAGCAGCCTAGACAGGGGAAGCACAGATACGCAGTATTTT. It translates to CASSLDRGSTDTQYF.

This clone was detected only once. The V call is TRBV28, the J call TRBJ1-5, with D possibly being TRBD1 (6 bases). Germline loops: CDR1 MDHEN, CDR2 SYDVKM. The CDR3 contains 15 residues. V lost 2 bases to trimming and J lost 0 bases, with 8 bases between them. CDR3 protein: CASSLRGSSNQPQHF. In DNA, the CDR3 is TGTGCCAGCAGTTTAAGGGGGTCTAGCAATCAGCCCCAGCATTTT.